This T cell receptor (beta chain) was sequenced in a study of neoadjuvant nivolumab and ipilimumab in lung cancer. Background on the study: Patients got nivolumab 3 mg/kg on days 1, 15 and 29; combination added ipilimumab 1 mg/kg day 1. Study-wide results and limits: Resected-tumor TCR richness correlated positively with pretherapy blood richness.

About this clone itself: Its antigen is undetermined.

Germline V lookup: CDR1 SGHAT, CDR2 FQNNGV. There are 12 residues in the CDR3. V was trimmed by 5 bases and J by 5 bases, leaving 9 bases between them. Repertoires were generated with immunoSEQ multiplex PCR, while TCRdb's copy carries only in-frame clones and drops some. This table holds about 18,000 clones, over 70% found once. The source was peripheral blood, collected before neoadjuvant nivolumab, alone or with ipilimumab. This rearrangement joins TRBV11-2 to TRBJ2-5; D gene ambiguous. This TCR was sampled from an adult with non-small cell lung cancer. CDR3 protein: CASSPPGETQYF. The CDR3 DNA sequence: TGTGCCAGCAGCCCACCTGGGGAGACCCAGTACTTC. The whole variable domain, remainder taken from reference TRBV11-2 and TRBJ2-5, is EAGVAQSPRYKIIEKRQSVAFWCNPISGHATLYWYQQILGQGPKLLIQFQNNGVVDDSQLPKDRFSAERLKGVDSTLKIQPAKLEDSAVYLCASSPPGETQYFGPGTRLLVL.